Shown below are 14 T cell receptor beta chains from a single sample sequenced in a study of blood T cell repertoires in COVID-19. Generated by immunoSEQ multiplex PCR, the TCRdb table keeps only in-frame clones and is missing some. The profile shows approximately 120,000 clones, about 86% of them singletons. Specimen: peripheral blood. The receptors shown here come from a woman between 50 and 59 years old who had recovered from COVID-19.

The CDR3 nucleotides read TGTGCCAGCAGAGAGGGACTACCCCTCGCAGATACGCAGTATTTT. This sequence encodes CASREGLPLADTQYF. This chain connects TRBV2 to TRBJ2-3, with 7 bases lining up with TRBD2. Germline-derived CDR1 and CDR2 are SNHLY and FYNNEI. Germline trimming cut 6 bases from V and 4 bases from J; bases unmatched to any gene: 10. The CDR3 loop spans 15 amino acids.

This chain connects TRBV15 to TRBJ2-5; weak D call: TRBD2 (6 bases). Germline values: CDR1 LNHNV, CDR2 YYDKDF (reference sequence). The length of the CDR3 is 17 residues. Trimming shortened V by 0 bases and J by 1 base, and 15 bases separated the two germline ends. The chain's CDR3 is CATSRDPGRGRQETQYF. For the CDR3, the DNA is TGTGCCACCAGCAGAGATCCGGGGCGGGGCCGCCAAGAGACCCAGTACTTC.

The genes are TRBV7-9 and TRBJ1-4; 8 nucleotides agree with TRBD1. The CDR3 sequence is 13 residues long. Losses at the gene ends were 6 bases for V and 8 bases for J; bases not matched to a gene: 5. Germline CDR1 is SEHNR and CDR2 is FQNEAQ (reference sequence). The CDR3 reads CASRSGTGEKLFF. The CDR3 bases are TGTGCCAGCAGATCCGGGACAGGAGAAAAACTGTTTTTT. Drawing the rest from reference TRBV7-9 and TRBJ1-4, the complete variable domain is DTGVSQNPRHKITKRGQNVTFRCDPISEHNRLYWYRQTLGQGPEFLTYFQNEAQLEKSRLLSDRFSAERPKGSFSTLEIQRTEQGDSAMYLCASRSGTGEKLFFGSGTQLSVL.

The rearrangement links TRBV7-3 to TRBJ2-1, with 8 nucleotides matching TRBD1. Germline trimming cut 3 bases from V and 2 bases from J; bases unmatched to any gene: 3. This CDR3 has 15 amino acids. Germline values: CDR1 SGHTA, CDR2 FQGTGA. The CDR3 sequence: CASSLEQGAYNEQFF. The DNA for the CDR3 is TGTGCCAGCAGCTTGGAACAGGGGGCCTACAATGAGCAGTTCTTC.

This sequence joins TRBV11-2 and TRBJ2-1; TRBD2 is a possible D gene (6 bases). V was pared by 5 bases and J by 7 bases, with 12 bases between. Germline V gene data show CDR1 as SGHAT and CDR2 as FQNNGV. This CDR3 contains 13 residues. The CDR3 sequence: CASSRGSGNEQFF. CDR3 DNA sequence: TGTGCCAGCAGCCGGGGGAGTGGAAATGAGCAGTTCTTC.

The chain couples TRBV2 to TRBJ2-3; 9 bases match TRBD1. The V segment lost 4 bases and the J segment 8 bases; nucleotides outside the gene matches: 10. This CDR3 has 15 amino acids. CDR1 is SNHLY and CDR2 is FYNNEI in the germline V gene. CDR3 protein: CASSGLGQGFGTQYF. In nucleotides, the CDR3 is TGTGCCAGCAGTGGGTTGGGACAGGGATTCGGTACGCAGTATTTT.

The chain links TRBV10-3 to TRBJ1-3; D may be TRBD1 (6 bases). Germline loops: CDR1 ENHRY, CDR2 SYGVKD. V lost 11 bases and J 0 bases, leaving 14 bases between the germline ends. The CDR3 runs 14 residues. This chain's CDR3 is CAAKQGLSGNTIYF. CDR3 bases: TGTGCCGCGAAACAGGGTCTCTCTGGAAACACCATATATTTT.

This chain connects TRBV6-2 or TRBV6-3 to TRBJ2-4; tentative D call: TRBD1 (5 bases). Germline CDR1 is MNHEY and CDR2 is SVGEGT. V gave up 2 bases and J gave up 0 bases, with 8 bases separating them. The CDR3 runs to 15 residues. The DNA of the CDR3 is TGTGCCAGCAGTTACGACAGACCAGCCAAAAACATTCAGTACTTC. Its translation: CASSYDRPAKNIQYF.

The chain is built from TRBV5-6 and TRBJ2-5, with 9 positions matching TRBD2. The CDR3 contains 16 residues. V lost 2 bases to trimming and J lost 1 base; unmatched junction nucleotides: 6. Germline V gene sequence: CDR1 SGHDT, CDR2 YYEEEE. For the CDR3, the DNA is TGTGCCAGCAGCTTAGAAGGGACTAGCTCCCAAGAGACCCAGTACTTC. It is translated as CASSLEGTSSQETQYF.

The J gene is TRBJ1-2, the V gene TRBV7-9; D unclear. Trimming removed 5 bases from V and 8 bases from J, with 24 bases in between. This CDR3 is 16 amino acids long. Germline CDR1 SEHNR, CDR2 FQNEAQ (reference sequence). The CDR3 DNA is TGTGCCAGCAGCCCTAGTGGTCCCCGTGGCTCCTTGGGCTACACCTTC. Its translation is CASSPSGPRGSLGYTF.

The rearrangement joins TRBV2 to TRBJ2-5; TRBD2 agrees at 7 bases. With 4 bases clipped from V and 5 bases from J, the junction kept 13 bases outside the gene matches. The CDR3 runs to 16 residues. Germline V gene sequence: CDR1 SNHLY, CDR2 FYNNEI. In DNA form, the CDR3 reads TGTGCCAGCAGTGTCTTACGGCGGGGGAAGGGTGAGACCCAGTACTTC. Protein product: CASSVLRRGKGETQYF.

V is TRBV29-1 and J is TRBJ2-7, with D perhaps matching TRBD1 (5 bases). CDR3 length equals 12 residues. Trimming removed 4 bases at V and 2 bases at J, with 9 bases between. Per the germline V gene, CDR1 is SQVTM and CDR2 is ANQGSEA. The CDR3 bases are TGCAGCGTTGTTGCAGGGACCTACGAGCAGTACTTC. It yields the protein CSVVAGTYEQYF.

The chain combines TRBV7-3 with TRBJ2-1; 8 bases match TRBD2. With V trimmed by 2 bases and J by 4 bases, 4 bases remained unmatched. Germline assignment: CDR1 SGHTA and CDR2 FQGTGA. The CDR3 is 15 amino acids. CDR3 DNA sequence: TGTGCCAGCAGCTTAGAGCCTAGCGGGTACAATGAGCAGTTCTTC. Residues: CASSLEPSGYNEQFF. The full variable domain, rest sourced from reference TRBV7-3 and TRBJ2-1, is GAGVSQTPSNKVTEKGKYVELRCDPISGHTALYWYRQSLGQGPEFLIYFQGTGAADDSGLPNDRFFAVRPEGSVSTLKIQRTERGDSAVYLCASSLEPSGYNEQFFGPGTRLTVL.

The chain is built from TRBV30 and TRBJ2-7, with TRBD2 matching over 12 bases. V was clipped by 5 bases and J by 5 bases; unmatched bases: 10. CDR1 is GTSNPN, CDR2 SVGIG, per germline (reference sequence). The CDR3 spans 15 residues. CDR3 in DNA: TGTGCCTGGGCGGGTCGGACTAGCGGGAAGGACGAGCAGTACTTC. Translated, it gives CAWAGRTSGKDEQYF.